The clone carrying this TCR beta chain has more than one count but fewer than ten. The antigen is unknown. The data were taken from a study of beta chain features in type 1 diabetes. Broader study findings: VDJ junctions from type 1 diabetes patients carried fewer insertions and larger deletions. All four CD4+ subsets of Type 1 diabetes patients contained TCRB CDR3s that were moderately but significantly shorter.

Sorting that relied on CD45RO/CCR7/CD25/CD127/CD95/CD27 yielded CD4+ naive, central memory, regulatory and stem cell-like memory cells. The investigators reverse transcribed all of the isolated RNA, so they sequenced expressed TCRB transcripts. The repertoire was sequenced with immunoSEQ multiplex PCR; TCRdb's copy has only in-frame clones and lacks some. The sample yields roughly 230,000 clones, approximately 11% seen once. This clonotype was sampled from a man aged 25 to 40 with type 1 diabetes. The sequenced material came from naive CD4+ T cells from blood.

The CDR3 coding sequence is TGTGCCTGGAGCCGGGACAACCCCAATGAGCAGTTCTTC. Amino acids: CAWSRDNPNEQFF. The chain combines TRBV30 with TRBJ2-1, with D tentatively TRBD1 (6 bases). The V gene lost 3 bases and the J gene lost 6 bases, with 12 bases spanning the gap. The CDR3 consists of 13 residues. CDR1 and CDR2 (germline): GTSNPN, SVGIG (reference sequence).